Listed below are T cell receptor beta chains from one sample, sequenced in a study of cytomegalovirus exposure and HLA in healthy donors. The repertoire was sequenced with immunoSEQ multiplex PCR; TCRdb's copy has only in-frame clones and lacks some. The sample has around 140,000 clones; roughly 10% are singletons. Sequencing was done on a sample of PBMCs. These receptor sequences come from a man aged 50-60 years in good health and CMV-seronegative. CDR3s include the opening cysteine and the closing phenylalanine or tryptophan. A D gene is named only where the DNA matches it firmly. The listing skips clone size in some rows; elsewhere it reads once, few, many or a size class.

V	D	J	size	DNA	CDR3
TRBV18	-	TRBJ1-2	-	TGTGCCAGCTCACCGGAGACCGCCGGCTATGGCTACACCTTC	CASSPETAGYGYTF
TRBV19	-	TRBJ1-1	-	TGTGCCAGTAGTATAGAATCGAGGGCGGCTGAAGCTTTCTTT	CASSIESRAAEAFF
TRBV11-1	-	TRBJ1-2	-	TGTGCCAGCAGCTTAGGGGGAGTAGATGGCTACACCTTC	CASSLGGVDGYTF
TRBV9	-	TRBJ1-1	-	TGTGCCAGCAGCCCTTGGATGGGGGGAGCTTTCTTT	CASSPWMGGAFF
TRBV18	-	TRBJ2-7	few	TGTGCCAGCTCACCACGCCAGGCCTACGAGCAGTACTTC	CASSPRQAYEQYF
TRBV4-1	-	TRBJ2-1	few	TGCGCCAGCAGCCAAGAGGGAGTTAGATATCTCTCCTACAATGAGCAGTTCTTC	CASSQEGVRYLSYNEQFF
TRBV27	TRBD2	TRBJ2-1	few	TGTGCCAGCAGTCTACGGACTAGCGGGGCCAATGAGCAGTTCTTC	CASSLRTSGANEQFF
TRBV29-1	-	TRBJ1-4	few	TGCAGCGTTGGGGGCCCCGGGAGTGAAAAACTGTTTTTT	CSVGGPGSEKLFF
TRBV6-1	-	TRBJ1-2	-	TGTGCCAGCAGTTTCCTACTACGATTGGGCTATGGCTACACCTTC	CASSFLLRLGYGYTF
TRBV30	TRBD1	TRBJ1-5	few	TGTGCCTGGAGTGCGACAGGGGGGGTGATTGATCAGCCCCAGCATTTT	CAWSATGGVIDQPQHF
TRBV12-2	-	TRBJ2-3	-	TGTGCAAGTCGCTTACCGCCCGGACTAGTTAGGGCAGATACGCAGTATTTT	CASRLPPGLVRADTQYF
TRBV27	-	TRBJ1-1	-	TGTGCCAGCAGTTTCCACAGGGATTTGAACACTGAAGCTTTCTTT	CASSFHRDLNTEAFF
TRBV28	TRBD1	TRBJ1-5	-	TGTGCCAGCAGTTCCGAGGGGGCTCGACAGCCCCAGCATTTT	CASSSEGARQPQHF
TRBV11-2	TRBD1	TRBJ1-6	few	TGTGCCAGCAGCTTAGGACCACGACAGGGTGCCGAATCACCCCTCCACTTT	CASSLGPRQGAESPLHF
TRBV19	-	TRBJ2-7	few	TGTGCCAGTACCGCCGGGGCAGGGGACCCCTTAAAGCAGTACTTC	CASTAGAGDPLKQYF
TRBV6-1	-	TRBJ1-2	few	TGTGCCAGCAGTGAAATAGTAGAGGGTGTAGATTCTGGCTACACCTTC	CASSEIVEGVDSGYTF
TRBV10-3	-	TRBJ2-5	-	TGTGCCATCAGTGCCGGGGGAGGGGGGGAAGAGACCCAGTACTTC	CAISAGGGGEETQYF
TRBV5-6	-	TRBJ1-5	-	TGTGCCAGCAGCTTGCGGGGGGTGTATAATCAGCCCCAGCATTTT	CASSLRGVYNQPQHF
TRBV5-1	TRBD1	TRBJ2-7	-	TGCGCCAGCAGCGCCGGGACAGGGAATTACGAGCAGTACTTC	CASSAGTGNYEQYF
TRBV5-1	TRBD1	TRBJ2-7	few	TGCGCCAGCAGCTTAGGGGACAGGGGGGGTCTCTACGAGCAGTACTTC	CASSLGDRGGLYEQYF
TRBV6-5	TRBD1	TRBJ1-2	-	TGTGCCAGCAGGCGGACAGGAAGCTATGGCTACACCTTC	CASRRTGSYGYTF
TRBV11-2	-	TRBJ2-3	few	TGTGCCAGCAGTAAGGACCCCGCGGGGATCTTTGTTACGCAGTATTTT	CASSKDPAGIFVTQYF
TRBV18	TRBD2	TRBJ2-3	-	TGTGCCAGCTCACACGGAGGTACCGGGACTAGCGGGGCGACAGGGGCAGATACGCAGTATTTT	CASSHGGTGTSGATGADTQYF
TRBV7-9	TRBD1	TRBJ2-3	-	TGTGCCAGCAGCTTAGAGACAGGGGGCGCAACAGATACGCAGTATTTT	CASSLETGGATDTQYF
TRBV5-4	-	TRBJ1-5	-	TGTGCCAGCAGCATTCCCGGGAGCAATCAGCCCCAGCATTTT	CASSIPGSNQPQHF
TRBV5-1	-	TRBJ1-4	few	TGCGCCAGCAGCTTGGAGCCCTTGTCTAATGAAAAACTGTTTTTT	CASSLEPLSNEKLFF
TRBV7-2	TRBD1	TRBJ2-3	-	TGTGCCAGCAGCCCGGGACAGGGTCCGGATACGCAGTATTTT	CASSPGQGPDTQYF
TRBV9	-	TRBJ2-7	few	TGTGCCAGCAGCCCAACTCCGGGACACCTTTACGAGCAGTACTTC	CASSPTPGHLYEQYF
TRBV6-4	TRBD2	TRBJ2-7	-	TGTGCCAGCAAGAGGGGAAATCGACTAGCGGGACGATGGGGGGAGCAGTACTTC	CASKRGNRLAGRWGEQYF
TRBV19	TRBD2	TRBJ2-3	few	TGTGCCAGCACGACTAGCGGGAGCCCAGATACGCAGTATTTT	CASTTSGSPDTQYF
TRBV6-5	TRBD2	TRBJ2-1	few	TGTGCCAGCAGTTACGGAGGCCAGCGGGGGAACAATGAGCAGTTCTTC	CASSYGGQRGNNEQFF
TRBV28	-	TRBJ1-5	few	TGTGCCAGAGCTGAGACGAAACATAGGAGGCAGCCCCAGCATTTT	CARAETKHRRQPQHF
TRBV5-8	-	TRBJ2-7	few	TGTGCCAGCAGCTTGGGCGGGACCTACGAGCAGTACTTC	CASSLGGTYEQYF
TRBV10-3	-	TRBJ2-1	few	TGTGCCATCGGGTTGGGGGGTGGGGGAAGCTCCTACAATGAGCAGTTCTTC	CAIGLGGGGSSYNEQFF
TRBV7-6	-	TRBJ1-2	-	TGTGCCAGCCAATCCCTCCCCGGGGGAGGAGGTAGTGGCTACACCTTC	CASQSLPGGGGSGYTF